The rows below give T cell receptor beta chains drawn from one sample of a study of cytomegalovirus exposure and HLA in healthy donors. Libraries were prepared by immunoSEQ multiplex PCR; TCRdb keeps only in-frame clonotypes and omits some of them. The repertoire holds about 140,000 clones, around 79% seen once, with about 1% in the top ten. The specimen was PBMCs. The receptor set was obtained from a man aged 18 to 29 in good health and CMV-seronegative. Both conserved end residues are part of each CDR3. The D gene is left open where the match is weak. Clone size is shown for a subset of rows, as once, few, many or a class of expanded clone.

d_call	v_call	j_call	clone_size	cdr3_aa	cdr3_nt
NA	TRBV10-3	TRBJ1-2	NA	CAISESRATDGYGYTF	TGTGCCATCAGTGAGTCCAGGGCTACCGATGGCTATGGCTACACCTTC
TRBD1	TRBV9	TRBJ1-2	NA	CASADRVEGYTF	TGTGCCAGCGCGGACAGGGTGGAGGGCTACACCTTC
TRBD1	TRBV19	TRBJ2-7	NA	CASSTQTGGAQYF	TGTGCCAGTAGTACCCAGACAGGGGGCGCGCAGTACTTC
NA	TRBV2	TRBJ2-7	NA	CASRAQGINDEQYF	TGTGCCAGCAGGGCCCAGGGGATTAACGACGAGCAGTACTTC
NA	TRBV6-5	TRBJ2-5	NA	CASSYPGWETQYF	TGTGCCAGCAGCTACCCGGGATGGGAGACCCAGTACTTC
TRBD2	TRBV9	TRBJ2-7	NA	CASSAEAGVNEQYF	TGTGCCAGCAGCGCCGAGGCGGGGGTGAACGAGCAGTACTTC
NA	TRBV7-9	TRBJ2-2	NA	CASSPWGGTNTGELFF	TGTGCCAGCAGCCCTTGGGGGGGCACGAACACCGGGGAGCTGTTTTTT
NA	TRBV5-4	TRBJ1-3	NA	CASSLDPGFTGNTIYF	TGTGCCAGCAGCTTGGACCCGGGTTTCACTGGAAACACCATATATTTT
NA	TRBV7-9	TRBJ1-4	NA	CASSLPIQAGREKLFF	TGTGCCAGCAGCTTACCTATCCAGGCAGGGCGGGAAAAACTGTTTTTT
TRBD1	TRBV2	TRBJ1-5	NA	CASSPGTGINQPQHF	TGTGCCAGCAGTCCCGGGACAGGGATTAATCAGCCCCAGCATTTT
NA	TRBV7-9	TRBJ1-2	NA	CASSFDSNYGYTF	TGTGCCAGCAGCTTCGACAGTAACTATGGCTACACCTTC
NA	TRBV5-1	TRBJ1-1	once	CASSLGFEGGATEAFF	TGCGCCAGCAGCTTGGGGTTCGAGGGGGGGGCCACTGAAGCTTTCTTT
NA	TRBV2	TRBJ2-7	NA	CASTEEEIGLRYEQYF	TGTGCCAGCACCGAGGAGGAGATTGGGCTCCGCTACGAGCAGTACTTC
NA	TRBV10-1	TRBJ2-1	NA	CASRDLYNEQFF	TGCGCCAGCAGGGACTTATACAATGAGCAGTTCTTC
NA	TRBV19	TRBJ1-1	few	CASSMKGVNTEAFF	TGTGCCAGTAGTATGAAGGGGGTGAACACTGAAGCTTTCTTT
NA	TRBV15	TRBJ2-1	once	CATSRDAGILGNEQFF	TGTGCCACCAGCAGAGATGCAGGGATCTTAGGGAATGAGCAGTTCTTC
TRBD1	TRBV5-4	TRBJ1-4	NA	CASSSKQGDEKLFF	TGTGCCAGCAGCTCTAAACAGGGGGATGAAAAACTGTTTTTT
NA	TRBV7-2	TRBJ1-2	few	CASSLSRHYNYGYTF	TGTGCCAGCAGCTTATCACGACATTATAACTATGGCTACACCTTC
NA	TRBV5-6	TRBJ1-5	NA	CASSLYYSNQPQHF	TGTGCCAGCAGCTTATATTATAGCAATCAGCCCCAGCATTTT
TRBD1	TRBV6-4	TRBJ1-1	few	CASRGTEGTEAFF	TGTGCCAGCAGGGGGACAGAGGGCACTGAAGCTTTCTTT
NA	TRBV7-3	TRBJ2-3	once	CASSSQGSTDTQYF	TGTGCCAGCAGCTCACAGGGATCCACAGATACGCAGTATTTT
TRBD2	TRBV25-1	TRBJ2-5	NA	CASSEGGQETQYF	TGTGCCAGCAGTGAGGGGGGGCAAGAGACCCAGTACTTC
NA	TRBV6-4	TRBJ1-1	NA	CASSDPHRRDTEAFF	TGTGCCAGCAGTGACCCCCACAGGAGGGACACTGAAGCTTTCTTT
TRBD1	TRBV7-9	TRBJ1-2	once	CASSLDSGGGGYTF	TGTGCCAGCAGCTTAGATTCAGGGGGAGGCGGCTACACCTTC
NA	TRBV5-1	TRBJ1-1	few	CASSHSYRSNTEAFF	TGCGCCAGCAGCCACTCGTACCGATCGAACACTGAAGCTTTCTTT
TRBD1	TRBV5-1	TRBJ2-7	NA	CASSPRLDQPGQGSSEQYF	TGCGCCAGCAGCCCCAGACTCGATCAACCGGGACAGGGGAGTAGCGAGCAGTACTTC
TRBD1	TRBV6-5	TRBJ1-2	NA	CASRTGGDGYTF	TGTGCCAGCAGGACAGGGGGCGATGGCTACACCTTC
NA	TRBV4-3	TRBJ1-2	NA	CASSQDLDTQGNYGYTF	TGCGCCAGCAGCCAAGACCTAGATACCCAGGGGAACTATGGCTACACCTTC
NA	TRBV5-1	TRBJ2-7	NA	CASSFAGAAYEQYF	TGCGCCAGCAGCTTCGCAGGGGCGGCCTACGAGCAGTACTTC
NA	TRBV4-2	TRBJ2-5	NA	CASSQAGDETQYF	TGTGCCAGCAGCCAGGCAGGGGACGAGACCCAGTACTTC
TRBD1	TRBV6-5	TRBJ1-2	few	CASSRGQGLGYTF	TGTGCCAGCAGTAGGGGACAGGGGCTTGGCTACACCTTC
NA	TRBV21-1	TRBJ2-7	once	CAGSTKRPRGQGSYEQYF	TGTGCCGGCAGCACCAAAAGGCCCAGGGGACAGGGGAGCTACGAGCAGTACTTC
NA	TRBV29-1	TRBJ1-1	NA	CSPRQGNTEAFF	TGCAGCCCCCGTCAGGGGAACACTGAAGCTTTCTTT
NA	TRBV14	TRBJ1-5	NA	CASSQQANQPQHF	TGTGCCAGCAGCCAACAAGCGAATCAGCCCCAGCATTTT
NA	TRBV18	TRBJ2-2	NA	CASSLSAGYGNTGELFF	TGTGCCAGCTCACTTTCCGCGGGGTACGGAAACACCGGGGAGCTGTTTTTT
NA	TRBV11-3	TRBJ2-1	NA	CASSAGGSSYNEQFF	TGTGCCAGCAGCGCCGGGGGTAGCTCCTACAATGAGCAGTTCTTC
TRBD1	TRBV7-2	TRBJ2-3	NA	CASSFGQGEQYF	TGTGCCAGCAGCTTTGGACAGGGGGAGCAGTATTTT
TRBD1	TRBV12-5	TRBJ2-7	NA	CASGGQGPYEQYF	TGTGCTAGTGGGGGACAGGGGCCGTACGAGCAGTACTTC
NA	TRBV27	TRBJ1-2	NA	CASSLTNREGRGYTF	TGTGCCAGCAGTCTAACGAACAGGGAAGGTAGAGGCTACACCTTC
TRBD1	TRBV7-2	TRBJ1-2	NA	CASSLGQGGGYTF	TGTGCCAGCAGCTTAGGACAGGGTGGCGGCTACACCTTC
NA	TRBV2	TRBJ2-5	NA	CASSPLAQQETQYF	TGTGCCAGCAGTCCTTTAGCCCAACAAGAGACCCAGTACTTC
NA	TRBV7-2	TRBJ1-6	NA	CASRAPGSRNSPLHF	TGTGCCAGCAGGGCCCCCGGGAGCCGGAATTCACCCCTCCACTTT
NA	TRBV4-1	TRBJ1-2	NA	CASSQDEARARGYTF	TGCGCCAGCAGCCAAGATGAGGCGCGCGCCCGGGGCTACACCTTC
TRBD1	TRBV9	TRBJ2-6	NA	CASSSQGSSGANVLTF	TGTGCCAGCAGTTCACAGGGGAGCTCTGGGGCCAACGTCCTGACTTTC
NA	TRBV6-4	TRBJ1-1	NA	CASSTTTNTEAFF	TGTGCCAGCAGTACGACAACGAACACTGAAGCTTTCTTT
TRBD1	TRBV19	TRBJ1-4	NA	CASSPFGQGGEKLFF	TGTGCCAGTAGTCCCTTCGGACAGGGGGGAGAAAAACTGTTTTTT